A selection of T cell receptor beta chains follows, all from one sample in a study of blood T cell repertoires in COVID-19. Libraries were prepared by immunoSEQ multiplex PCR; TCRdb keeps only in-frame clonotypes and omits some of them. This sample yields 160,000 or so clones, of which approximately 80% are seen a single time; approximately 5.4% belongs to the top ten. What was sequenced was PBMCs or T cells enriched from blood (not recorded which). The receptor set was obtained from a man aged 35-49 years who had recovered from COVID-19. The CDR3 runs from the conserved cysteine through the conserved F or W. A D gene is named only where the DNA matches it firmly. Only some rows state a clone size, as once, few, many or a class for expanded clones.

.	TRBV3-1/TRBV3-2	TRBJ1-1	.	CASSQEVQGTEAFF	TGTGCCAGCAGCCAAGAAGTACAGGGTACTGAAGCTTTCTTT
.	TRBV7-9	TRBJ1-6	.	CASSLVIGNSPLHF	TGTGCCAGCAGCTTAGTCATTGGCAATTCACCCCTCCACTTT
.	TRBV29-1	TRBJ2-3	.	CSARQDTTDTQYF	TGCAGCGCCCGACAGGATACCACAGATACGCAGTATTTT
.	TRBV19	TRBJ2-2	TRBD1	CASSIGTDTGELFF	TGTGCCAGTAGTATTGGGACAGACACCGGGGAGCTGTTTTTT
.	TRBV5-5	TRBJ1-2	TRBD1	CASSLGRPGGAGGANYGYTF	TGTGCCAGCAGCTTGGGGCGCCCAGGGGGCGCTGGGGGTGCTAACTATGGCTACACCTTC
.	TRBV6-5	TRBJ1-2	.	CASRTPGVYYGYTF	TGTGCCAGCAGAACCCCAGGGGTTTACTATGGCTACACCTTC
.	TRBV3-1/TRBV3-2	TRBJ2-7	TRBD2	CASSQPSSGGRREQYF	TGTGCCAGCAGCCAGCCCTCGAGCGGGGGGAGGAGGGAGCAGTACTTC
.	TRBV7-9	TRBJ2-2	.	CASSLEGALPNTGELFF	TGTGCCAGCAGCTTAGAAGGGGCACTTCCGAACACCGGGGAGCTGTTTTTT
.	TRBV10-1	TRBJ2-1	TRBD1	CASSEPDEGTDYYNEQFF	TGCGCCAGCAGTGAGCCGGACGAGGGGACAGATTACTACAATGAGCAGTTCTTC
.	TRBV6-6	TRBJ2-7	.	CASSPQQAYEQYF	TGTGCCAGCAGTCCCCAGCAGGCCTACGAGCAGTACTTC
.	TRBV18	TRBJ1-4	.	CASSPSTRGGEKLFF	TGTGCCAGCTCACCTTCGACACGGGGTGGCGAAAAACTGTTTTTT
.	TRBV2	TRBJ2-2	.	CASGSSNTGELFF	TGTGCCAGCGGTAGCTCCAACACCGGGGAGCTGTTTTTT
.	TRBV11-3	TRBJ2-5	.	CASSLDGSVSETQYF	TGTGCCAGCAGCTTAGATGGAAGCGTCTCAGAGACCCAGTACTTC
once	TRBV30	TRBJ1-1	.	CASKMNTEAFF	TGTGCCTCCAAAATGAACACTGAAGCTTTCTTT
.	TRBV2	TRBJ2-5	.	CASSVEGTLQETQYF	TGTGCCAGCAGTGTTGAGGGTACCCTCCAAGAGACCCAGTACTTC
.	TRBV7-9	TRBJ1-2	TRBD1	CASRKGADLSHYGYTF	TGTGCCAGCAGAAAGGGGGCGGATCTCTCCCATTATGGCTACACCTTC
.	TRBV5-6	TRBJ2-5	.	CASHAWGGRAGQYF	TGTGCCAGCCACGCGTGGGGGGGGCGTGCAGGCCAGTACTTC
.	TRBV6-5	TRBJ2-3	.	CASSYSDRTNTDTQYF	TGTGCCAGCAGTTACTCGGACCGGACAAACACAGATACGCAGTATTTT
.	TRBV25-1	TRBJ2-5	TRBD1	CASSVLQGEPYQETQYF	TGTGCCAGCAGTGTGTTACAGGGGGAGCCGTACCAAGAGACCCAGTACTTC
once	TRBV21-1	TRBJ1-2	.	CAPRGEQGGLGGPKYGYTF	TGTGCCCCCAGAGGAGAACAAGGGGGCCTAGGGGGGCCTAAGTATGGCTACACCTTC
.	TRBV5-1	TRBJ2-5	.	CASSLYGSKETQYF	TGCGCCAGCAGCTTGTATGGCTCCAAAGAGACCCAGTACTTC
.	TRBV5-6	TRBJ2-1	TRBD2	CASSGLADLSYNEQFF	TGTGCCAGCTCCGGACTAGCGGACCTCTCCTACAATGAGCAGTTCTTC
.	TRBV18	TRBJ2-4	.	CASSLSGPELAKNIQYF	TGTGCCAGCTCACTGTCTGGGCCAGAACTAGCCAAAAACATTCAGTACTTC
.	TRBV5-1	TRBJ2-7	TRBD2	CASSLHPTSVEQYF	TGCGCCAGCAGCCTCCACCCGACTAGCGTCGAGCAGTACTTC
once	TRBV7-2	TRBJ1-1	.	CASRGNTEAFF	TGTGCCAGCCGGGGGAACACTGAAGCTTTCTTT
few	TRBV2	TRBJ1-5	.	CASSEDKEQPQHF	TGTGCCAGCAGCGAAGACAAAGAACAGCCCCAGCATTTT
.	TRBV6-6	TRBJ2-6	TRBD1	CASSPKTGTNSGANVLTF	TGTGCCAGCAGTCCGAAGACAGGGACAAACTCTGGGGCCAACGTCCTGACTTTC
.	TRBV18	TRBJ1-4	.	CASSPQGPYNEKLFF	TGTGCCAGCTCCCCGCAGGGGCCCTATAATGAAAAACTGTTTTTT